A single sample is the source of the 27 T cell receptor beta chains below, sequenced in a study of T cell responses to AZD1222 COVID-19 vaccine. Only in-frame clones appear in the TCRdb table, and some are missing; sequencing was by immunoSEQ multiplex PCR. The repertoire consists of approximately 90,000 clones, with roughly nine tenths occurring once and the leading ten covering around 3.9%. This sample comprised peripheral blood, obtained on day 0 of AZD1222 vaccination. Receptors were obtained from an adult in good health.

This chain links TRBV5-4 with TRBJ1-2, with TRBD1 matching 8 bases. Germline V gene lookup returns CDR1 SGHNT and CDR2 YYREEE (reference sequence). The CDR3 spans 17 residues. V lost 2 bases to trimming and J lost 4 bases; unmatched junction nucleotides: 13. The CDR3 protein is CASSFTSGGGHSYGYTF. DNA of the CDR3: TGTGCCAGCAGCTTTACGTCAGGGGGCGGTCATAGCTATGGCTACACCTTC.

This clone showed up just a few times. The chain couples TRBV5-1 to TRBJ2-7; D remains unclear. Germline V gene data show CDR1 as SGHRS and CDR2 as YFSETQ. Trimming pared 4 bases from V and 0 bases from J, leaving 11 bases between. The CDR3 has 14 residues. In nucleotides, the CDR3 is TGCGCCAGCAGCGAGGACCCGACCTCCTACGAGCAGTACTTC. Its translation is CASSEDPTSYEQYF.

The rearrangement links TRBV30 to TRBJ1-1; 7 bases are a match to TRBD1. Germline V CDR1 and CDR2: GTSNPN, SVGIG (reference sequence). The CDR3 has 18 amino acids. V was clipped by 0 bases and J by 2 bases; unmatched bases: 15. CDR3 nucleotide sequence: TGTGCCTGGAGTGTATGGGCCCAGGGGGTCCCCCTAAACACTGAAGCTTTCTTT. Its protein product is CAWSVWAQGVPLNTEAFF.

This chain connects TRBV2 to TRBJ2-7, with TRBD2 identical over 8 bases. This CDR3 comprises 15 residues. Losses at the gene ends were 5 bases for V and 2 bases for J; bases not matched to a gene: 8. The germline CDR1 and CDR2 sequences are SNHLY and FYNNEI. Written as DNA, the CDR3 is TGTGCCAGCAGTCCTCTCGGCGGGGGGCCCTACGAGCAGTACTTC. Translation gives CASSPLGGGPYEQYF.

The chain employs TRBV5-1 and TRBJ2-1; 11 nucleotides agree with TRBD2. The ends lost 4 bases at V and 8 bases at J; junction bases unmatched: 8. The CDR3 is 15 amino acids. In germline, CDR1 is SGHRS, CDR2 YFSETQ. This CDR3 is CASSLGLAGSHEQFF. CDR3 coding DNA: TGCGCCAGCAGCCTCGGACTAGCGGGTTCTCATGAGCAGTTCTTC.

The gene calls are TRBV5-6 and TRBJ2-5, with 9 bases aligning to TRBD2. Unmatched junction bases numbered 5, after V lost 0 bases and J lost 5 bases. Per the germline V gene, CDR1 is SGHDT and CDR2 is YYEEEE. This CDR3 comprises 15 residues. The CDR3 DNA sequence: TGTGCCAGCAGCTTGGAGCGGGGGGCGGGTGAGACCCAGTACTTC. It translates to CASSLERGAGETQYF.

This clone was observed a single time. The rearrangement joins TRBV5-1 to TRBJ1-4, with D tentatively TRBD1 (5 bases). V lost 0 bases and J 4 bases, leaving 10 bases between the germline ends. The CDR3 runs 15 residues. Germline-derived CDR1 and CDR2 are SGHRS and YFSETQ. CDR3 residues: CASSLAGGDNEKLFF. The CDR3 DNA sequence: TGCGCCAGCAGCTTGGCCGGGGGAGATAATGAAAAACTGTTTTTT.

V gene TRBV2 combines with J gene TRBJ1-4; D might be TRBD1 (5 bases). The CDR3 consists of 13 residues. V was shortened by 3 bases and J by 8 bases, with 10 bases between the two germline ends. Germline CDR1 reads SNHLY; CDR2 reads FYNNEI. The CDR3 spells CASSDREREKLFF. CDR3 DNA sequence: TGTGCCAGCAGTGACAGGGAGAGGGAAAAACTGTTTTTT.

This clone was counted once. J is TRBJ1-2 and V is TRBV18, with 11 nucleotides matching TRBD1. Germline V gene sequence: CDR1 KGHSH, CDR2 LQKENI. With 6 bases clipped from V and 0 bases from J, the junction kept 9 bases outside the gene matches. This CDR3 is built from 17 residues. CDR3 amino acids: CASSLWTGGATNYGYTF. The CDR3 DNA reads as TGTGCCAGCTCCCTTTGGACAGGGGGCGCGACTAACTATGGCTACACCTTC.

The chain has TRBV6-2 or TRBV6-3 and TRBJ1-1; unclear D gene. The germline CDR1 and CDR2 sequences are MNHEY and SVGEGT. V lost 4 bases, J lost 3 bases, and 9 bases lay in between. The CDR3 length is 13 residues. Written as DNA, the CDR3 is TGTGCCAGCAGTTTGGACGGATACACTGAAGCTTTCTTT. Translated, it gives CASSLDGYTEAFF.

The chain is built from TRBV5-8 and TRBJ2-1; D is unresolved. V dropped 4 bases and J dropped 2 bases, with 16 bases sitting between them. The length of the CDR3 is 16 residues. CDR1 SGHTS and CDR2 YDEGEE come from the germline V gene. The CDR3: CASSVGERSAYNEQFF. The DNA for the CDR3 is TGTGCCAGCAGCGTCGGCGAGAGATCAGCCTACAATGAGCAGTTCTTC.

The rearrangement uses TRBV2 and TRBJ1-1; 7 bases agree with TRBD1. The CDR3 runs 14 residues. V lost 6 bases, J lost 1 base, and 5 bases stayed unmatched. The germline V gene has CDR1 SNHLY and CDR2 FYNNEI. CDR3 sequence: CASRDGTANTEAFF. Here the CDR3 DNA reads TGTGCCAGCAGGGACGGGACAGCGAACACTGAAGCTTTCTTT.

The V and J genes are TRBV5-1 and TRBJ2-5, with 8 bases matching TRBD1. The junction had 1 base not matched to a gene; V was cut back by 3 bases and J by 0 bases. The CDR3 is 14 residues long. The germline V gene has CDR1 SGHRS and CDR2 YFSETQ. This CDR3 reads CASSYRGNQETQYF. CDR3 nucleotide sequence: TGCGCCAGCAGCTACAGGGGGAACCAAGAGACCCAGTACTTC.

A remark on this clone: Other DNA variants within this sample encode the same CDR3. The rearrangement links TRBV9 to TRBJ2-5; D uncertain. Germline lookup yields CDR1 SGDLS and CDR2 YYNGEE. The CDR3 is 13 residues long. V lost 0 bases to trimming and J lost 3 bases, with 6 bases between them. CDR3 loop: CASSVGGEETQYF. The CDR3 nucleotides are TGTGCCAGCAGCGTAGGAGGCGAAGAGACCCAGTACTTC.

This rearrangement joins TRBV30 to TRBJ1-5, with D unclear. Germline CDR1 is GTSNPN and CDR2 is SVGIG (reference sequence). Trimming left V 3 bases short and J 5 bases short, with 11 bases between. The CDR3 contains 13 residues. CDR3 sequence reads: CAWSNRADQPQHF. CDR3 sequence (DNA): TGTGCCTGGAGCAATCGAGCAGATCAGCCCCAGCATTTT.

This chain joins TRBV6-5 and TRBJ1-1, with 9 bases aligning to TRBD1. The germline gives CDR1 MNHEY, CDR2 SVGAGI. The CDR3 totals 14 residues. V was pared by 3 bases and J by 4 bases, with 3 bases of the junction left unmatched. The CDR3 nucleotides read TGTGCCAGCAGTTATCTGACAGGGGGCACTGAAGCTTTCTTT. Amino acids: CASSYLTGGTEAFF.

This sequence joins TRBV2 and TRBJ1-5; 7 bases align to TRBD1. Germline V lookup: CDR1 SNHLY, CDR2 FYNNEI. V lost 6 bases to trimming and J lost 2 bases; unmatched junction nucleotides: 4. This CDR3 is 14 amino acids long. In nucleotides, the CDR3 is TGTGCCAGCAGCGGCGGGACAGGCAATCAGCCCCAGCATTTT. This sequence encodes CASSGGTGNQPQHF.

V usage is TRBV18 and J usage is TRBJ1-5; weak D call: TRBD1 (5 bases). The V gene lost 6 bases and the J gene lost 2 bases, with 8 bases spanning the gap. The length of the CDR3 is 13 residues. Germline CDR1 KGHSH, CDR2 LQKENI. The CDR3 DNA is TGTGCCAGCTCGACGGGGGGCAATCAGCCCCAGCATTTT. Translation: CASSTGGNQPQHF.

The chain combines TRBV2 with TRBJ2-3; TRBD2 matches at 10 bases. There are 18 residues in the CDR3. V dropped 5 bases and J dropped 0; count of bases not matched to a gene: 11. Germline V lookup: CDR1 SNHLY, CDR2 FYNNEI. CDR3 sequence reads: CASSLLAGTPASTDTQYF. CDR3 in DNA: TGTGCCAGCAGTCTACTAGCGGGGACTCCCGCGAGCACAGATACGCAGTATTTT.

In this sample, this clone turned up once. The chain combines TRBV27 with TRBJ2-7, with a tentative D call TRBD2 (6 bases). V lost 5 bases and J lost 5, with 19 bases in between. Germline loops: CDR1 MNHEY, CDR2 SMNVEV (reference sequence). This CDR3 region has 15 residues. CDR3 bases: TGTGCCAGCAGTCCCTTAGCGGTTAAGAGGGACGAGCAGTACTTC. Its translation is CASSPLAVKRDEQYF.

The chain joins TRBV29-1 to TRBJ2-3, with D tentatively TRBD2 (5 bases). Trimming cost V 1 base and J 6 bases, with 8 bases left between them. Germline V gene data show CDR1 as SQVTM and CDR2 as ANQGSEA. This CDR3 region has 12 residues. DNA of the CDR3: TGCAGCGTTGAAGGCCGAGGGGATACGCAGTATTTT. It encodes CSVEGRGDTQYF.

This chain connects TRBV2 to TRBJ1-5; D call uncertain. In germline, CDR1 is SNHLY, CDR2 FYNNEI. This CDR3 has 14 amino acids. Trimming left V 3 bases short and J 0 bases short, with 6 bases between. CDR3 sequence reads: CASSEGNSNQPQHF. For the CDR3, the DNA is TGTGCCAGCAGTGAGGGGAATAGCAATCAGCCCCAGCATTTT.

The chain has TRBV5-6 and TRBJ1-2, with D unclear. Germline V gene lookup returns CDR1 SGHDT and CDR2 YYEEEE. V was cut by 1 base and J by 3 bases, with 13 bases left in between. The CDR3 is 15 amino acids. The CDR3 nucleotides are TGTGCCAGCAGCTTGTGGTCCAGGACGCACTATGGCTACACCTTC. Translating gives CASSLWSRTHYGYTF.

The V and J genes are TRBV27 and TRBJ2-1; D might be TRBD1 (5 bases). V lost 4 bases and J lost 4, with 17 bases in between. This CDR3 contains 16 residues. The germline V gene has CDR1 MNHEY and CDR2 SMNVEV (reference sequence). In DNA form, the CDR3 reads TGTGCCAGCAGTTCCCTCAGACAGAGTGGTTACAATGAGCAGTTCTTC. This sequence encodes CASSSLRQSGYNEQFF.

The table lists this clone with a count of one. The V call is TRBV2, the J call TRBJ2-7; D is ambiguous. CDR1 and CDR2 from the germline V gene are SNHLY and FYNNEI. This CDR3 spans 11 amino acids. V dropped 6 bases and J dropped 6 bases, with 9 bases sitting between them. The CDR3 loop reads CASRELLEQYF. The CDR3 bases are TGTGCCAGCAGAGAGTTACTCGAGCAGTACTTC.

The chain combines TRBV11-2 with TRBJ1-1; 10 bases are shared with TRBD1. Germline V gene lookup returns CDR1 SGHAT and CDR2 FQNNGV. Germline trimming cut 5 bases from V and 1 base from J; bases unmatched to any gene: 4. The length of the CDR3 is 15 residues. For the CDR3, the DNA is TGTGCCAGCAGCCCGCGGGACAGGGGGAACACTGAAGCTTTCTTT. Protein product: CASSPRDRGNTEAFF.

This clone was seen only once. The V call is TRBV28, the J call TRBJ2-1; D possibly corresponds to TRBD2 (6 bases). Germline-derived CDR1 and CDR2 are MDHEN and SYDVKM. Trimming removed 2 bases from V and 6 bases from J, with 11 bases in between. The length of the CDR3 is 14 residues. The CDR3 loop reads CASSLGQGGNEQFF. As DNA, the CDR3 is TGTGCCAGCAGTTTAGGGCAGGGAGGCAATGAGCAGTTCTTC.